This TCR beta chain stems from a study of blood T cell repertoires in COVID-19. Study-wide background: PBMCs, B-cell-depleted T cells, or T cells provided the cDNA or gDNA that made up the material.

Individuals drawn from some 25 US areas were about 18 to 100 years old. Self-reported history from a screening survey and questionnaire set each donor's cohort. The CDR3 loop spans 15 amino acids. V gave up 3 bases and J gave up 2 bases, with 13 bases separating them. Germline lookup yields CDR1 KGHSH and CDR2 LQKENI. In the original workflow: Amplification of reference gene primers provided the estimated nucleated cell counts. Measured with immunoSEQ multiplex PCR; TCRdb has only the in-frame clones, and not every one. The DNA gave D and trimming, while V, J and clone size come from that table. The table has approximately 220,000 clones, around 86% seen once.

The material sequenced was PBMCs or T cells enriched from blood (not recorded which). This clonotype was sampled from a middle-aged woman with acute COVID-19. This sequence joins TRBV18 and TRBJ2-5; D perhaps matches TRBD2 (6 bases). In DNA form, the CDR3 reads TGTGCCAGCTCACCCGATAGCGGATTACAAGAGACCCAGTACTTC. Translating gives CASSPDSGLQETQYF. The entire variable domain, with the rest obtained from reference TRBV18 and TRBJ2-5, is as follows: NAGVMQNPRHLVRRRGQEARLRCSPMKGHSHVYWYRQLPEEGLKFMVYLQKENIIDESGMPKERFSAEFPKEGPSILRIQQVVRGDSAAYFCASSPDSGLQETQYFGPGTRLLVL.